This T cell receptor beta chain was recorded in a study of blood T cell repertoires in COVID-19. V trimming: 4 bases; J trimming: 2 bases; junction bases outside the gene matches: 5. Germline V CDR1 and CDR2: SEHNR, FQNEAQ (reference sequence). This CDR3 has 15 amino acids. This table comes from immunoSEQ multiplex PCR, and its TCRdb copy is limited to in-frame clones, with some not included. The table records about 240,000 clones, 80% to 90% of them present only once. The study drew participants aged 18 to 89 years from roughly 25 US areas. V usage is TRBV7-9 and J usage is TRBJ1-1; 9 nucleotides match TRBD1. The TCR sequence derives from a woman in her thirties or forties who had been exposed to COVID-19. Specimen: PBMCs or T cells enriched from blood (not recorded which). The DNA of the CDR3 is TGTGCCAGCAGCTCCAGGACAGGGGCTAACACTGAAGCTTTCTTT. This gives the protein CASSSRTGANTEAFF.